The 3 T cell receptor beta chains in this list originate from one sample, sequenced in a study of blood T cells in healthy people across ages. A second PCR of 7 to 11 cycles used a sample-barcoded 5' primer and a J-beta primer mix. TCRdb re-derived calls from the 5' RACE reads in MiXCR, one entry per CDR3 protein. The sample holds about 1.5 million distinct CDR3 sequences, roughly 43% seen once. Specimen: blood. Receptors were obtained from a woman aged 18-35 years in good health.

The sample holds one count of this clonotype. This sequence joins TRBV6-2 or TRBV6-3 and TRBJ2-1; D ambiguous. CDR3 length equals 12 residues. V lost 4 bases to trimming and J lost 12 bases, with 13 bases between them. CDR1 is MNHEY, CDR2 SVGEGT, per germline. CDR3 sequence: CASSSDGYGQFF. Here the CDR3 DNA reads TGTGCCAGCAGTTCCGACGGATATGGGCAGTTCTTC.

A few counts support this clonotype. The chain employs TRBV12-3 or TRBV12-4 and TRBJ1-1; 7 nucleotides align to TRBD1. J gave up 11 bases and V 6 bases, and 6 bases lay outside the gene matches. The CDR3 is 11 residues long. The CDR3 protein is CASSIQGIAFF. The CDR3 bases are TGTGCCAGCAGCATACAGGGGATCGCTTTCTTT.

The CDR3 loop is CASSLEWGYYNEQFF. The CDR3, as DNA: TGTGCCAGCAGCTTAGAATGGGGGTACTACAATGAGCAGTTCTTC. The chain combines TRBV7-9 with TRBJ2-1, with D perhaps matching TRBD1 or TRBD2 (5 bases each). CDR3 length: 15 residues. The V and J ends lost 1 base and 3 bases respectively, with 10 bases between them. From germline, CDR1 is SEHNR and CDR2 FQNEAQ (reference sequence).